These 30 T cell receptor beta chains came from one sample sequenced in a study of OX40 agonist ivuxolimab in advanced cancers. The protocol was immunoSEQ multiplex PCR, while the TCRdb copy is restricted to in-frame clones and leaves out a portion. The top ten hold over 0.15% of the sample, which has 120,000 or so clones, about 94% seen once. Sequenced material: CD4+ or CD8+ T cells sorted from blood, taken in a trial of the OX40 agonist ivuxolimab. These receptors all stem from an adult with an advanced solid tumor such as melanoma, head and neck, liver or kidney cancer.

The chain has TRBV5-4 and TRBJ1-2; 9 nucleotides align to TRBD1. CDR3 length: 15 amino acids. Losses at the gene ends were 6 bases for V and 1 base for J; bases not matched to a gene: 7. Germline CDR1 reads SGHNT; CDR2 reads YYREEE (reference sequence). CDR3 residues: CASTGQGSNNYGYTF. As DNA, the CDR3 is TGTGCCAGCACCGGACAGGGGTCCAATAACTATGGCTACACCTTC.

The V gene is TRBV29-1, the J gene TRBJ2-7; TRBD1 or TRBD2 may be the D gene (5 bases each). Trimming took off 0 bases at V and 3 bases at J, with 6 bases between the two ends. This CDR3 has 12 residues. The V gene's germline CDR1 is SQVTM and CDR2 ANQGSEA. CDR3 in amino acids: CSVEEGVYEQYF. The CDR3 nucleotides read TGCAGCGTTGAAGAGGGGGTCTACGAGCAGTACTTC.

Worth noting for this clone: The junction shows a germline mismatch at one end, possibly a read error. This chain connects TRBV9 to TRBJ1-2, with D possibly being TRBD1 (5 bases). The CDR3 covers 11 residues. In germline, CDR1 is SGDLS, CDR2 YYNGEE. CDR3 protein: CASSAMTDLVF. In nucleotides, the CDR3 is TGTGCCAGCAGCGCAATGACAGACCTCGTCTTC.

This clone was detected once. The chain's CDR3 is CASSLVPLSSYNEQFF. Here the CDR3 DNA reads TGTGCCAGCAGCTTAGTACCCCTCAGCTCCTACAATGAGCAGTTCTTC. This chain links TRBV7-2 with TRBJ2-1; D is uncertain. The CDR3 has 16 residues. The V gene lost 1 base and the J gene lost 0 bases, with 10 bases spanning the gap. Per germline, CDR1 SGHTA and CDR2 FQGNSA.

In nucleotides, the CDR3 is TGTGCCAGCAGTCGGGACAGCCAGAACACCGGGGAGCTGTTTTTT. This codes for CASSRDSQNTGELFF. The chain couples TRBV6-4 to TRBJ2-2; 7 bases are shared with TRBD1. CDR1 is MRHNA and CDR2 is SNTAGT in the germline V gene. This CDR3 comprises 15 residues. V trimming: 5 bases; J trimming: 1 base; junction bases outside the gene matches: 4.

V and J are TRBV30 and TRBJ1-1; D is unresolved. Germline V gene lookup returns CDR1 GTSNPN and CDR2 SVGIG (reference sequence). Deletions cut 5 bases from V and 5 bases from J, with 15 bases between. The CDR3 has 13 residues. The CDR3 loop reads CAWAFSGGTEAFF. In DNA form, the CDR3 reads TGTGCCTGGGCGTTTTCCGGTGGGACTGAAGCTTTCTTT.

DNA for the CDR3: TGTGCCAGCAGCTTAGCTCCGGCAGGGGATCTAGCCAAAAACATTCAGTACTTC. This translates into CASSLAPAGDLAKNIQYF. The chain joins TRBV11-3 to TRBJ2-4, with a weak D call TRBD1 (6 bases). Per germline, CDR1 SGHNT and CDR2 YENEEA. Trimming cost V 1 base and J 0 bases, with 16 bases left between them. This CDR3 is 18 amino acids long. The full variable domain, its missing parts supplied by reference TRBV11-3 and TRBJ2-4, is EAGVVQSPRYKIIEKKQPVAFWCNPISGHNTLYWYLQNLGQGPELLIRYENEEAVDDSQLPKDRFSAERLKGVDSTLKIQPAELGDSAVYLCASSLAPAGDLAKNIQYFGAGTRLSVL.

This clone has only a few counts. V and J are TRBV2 and TRBJ1-1; D uncertain. Germline loops: CDR1 SNHLY, CDR2 FYNNEI. Trimming pared 2 bases from V and 0 bases from J, leaving 7 bases between. The CDR3 is 14 residues long. Here the CDR3 DNA reads TGTGCCAGCAGTGAACAGAATATGAACACTGAAGCTTTCTTT. This encodes CASSEQNMNTEAFF.

The V gene is TRBV25-1, the J gene TRBJ1-4, with 11 bases that match TRBD1. With 6 bases clipped from V and 7 bases from J, the junction kept 13 bases outside the gene matches. Germline V gene lookup returns CDR1 MGHDK and CDR2 SYGVNS. This CDR3 is 17 amino acids long. CDR3 amino acids: CASRETGTGGSSEKLFF. CDR3 nucleotide sequence: TGTGCCAGCAGGGAAACCGGGACAGGGGGTTCAAGTGAAAAACTGTTTTTT.

This rearrangement joins TRBV5-1 to TRBJ2-7; TRBD1 is a possible D gene (6 bases). The CDR3 is made up of 17 amino acids. Germline V gene data show CDR1 as SGHRS and CDR2 as YFSETQ. V was pared by 4 bases and J by 6 bases, with 26 bases between. The CDR3 bases are TGCGCCAGCAGCAAGGACAGAGTAATGGCCCGCGCTGTCGAGCAGTACTTC. It translates to CASSKDRVMARAVEQYF.

CDR3 region: CASSIQRTVSSYEQYF. The CDR3 DNA reads as TGTGCCAGCAGTATCCAGAGGACCGTCTCATCCTACGAGCAGTACTTC. The V call is TRBV27, the J call TRBJ2-7; D is unclear. The CDR3 has 16 residues. V was trimmed by 5 bases and J by 1 base, leaving 18 bases between them. Germline V lookup: CDR1 MNHEY, CDR2 SMNVEV (reference sequence).

The chain carries TRBV6-6 and TRBJ1-2; 9 nucleotides agree with TRBD1. J was trimmed by 5 bases and V by 5 bases; bases with no gene match: 6. Germline-derived CDR1 and CDR2 are MNHNY and SVGAGI (reference sequence). The CDR3 extends over 14 amino acids. As DNA, the CDR3 is TGTGCCAGCAGTACACCGGGACAGGGATATGGCTACACCTTC. The encoded protein is CASSTPGQGYGYTF.

The chain is built from TRBV19 and TRBJ2-5; D may be TRBD2 (6 bases). Germline lookup yields CDR1 LNHDA and CDR2 SQIVND (reference sequence). Trimming cost V 1 base and J 7 bases, with 19 bases left between them. The CDR3 spans 16 residues. CDR3 in amino acids: CASSIAPMASEATQYF. The CDR3 region has the DNA TGTGCCAGTAGTATAGCCCCTATGGCTAGCGAGGCGACCCAGTACTTC.

The chain recombines TRBV28 with TRBJ1-2, with D unclear. This CDR3 has 12 residues. Germline lookup yields CDR1 MDHEN and CDR2 SYDVKM. Trimming shortened V by 2 bases and J by 4 bases, and 5 bases separated the two germline ends. CDR3 region: CASSLDSYGYTF. The CDR3 nucleotides read TGTGCCAGCAGTTTAGACTCCTATGGCTACACCTTC.

The chain joins TRBV18 to TRBJ2-6; D remains ambiguous. This CDR3 is 15 amino acids long. Trimming removed 6 bases at V and 2 bases at J, with 11 bases between. Germline CDR1 reads KGHSH; CDR2 reads LQKENI. The chain's CDR3 is CASSRDPTGANVLTF. The CDR3 coding sequence is TGTGCCAGCTCTCGAGATCCGACTGGGGCCAACGTCCTGACTTTC.

This rearrangement joins TRBV4-1 to TRBJ2-4, with TRBD2 identical over 13 bases. Germline V lookup: CDR1 MGHRA, CDR2 YSYEKL. This CDR3 has 17 amino acids. The ends lost 6 bases at V and 7 bases at J; junction bases unmatched: 12. CDR3 nucleotides: TGCGCCAGCAGTCGGACTAGCGGGGGCCCCGGGGCGAACATTCAGTACTTC. Amino acid sequence: CASSRTSGGPGANIQYF.

This chain joins TRBV19 and TRBJ1-1, with D unresolved. The CDR3 spans 14 residues. CDR1 is LNHDA and CDR2 is SQIVND in the germline V gene (reference sequence). Trimming removed 4 bases from V and 4 bases from J, with 13 bases in between. CDR3 DNA: TGTGCCAGTAGTACGACCCCCTCGGGCACTGAAGCTTTCTTT. This sequence encodes CASSTTPSGTEAFF. The full variable domain, in which reference TRBV19 and TRBJ1-1 provide the parts outside the CDR3, is DGGITQSPKYLFRKEGQNVTLSCEQNLNHDAMYWYRQDPGQGLRLIYYSQIVNDFQKGDIAEGYSVSREKKESFPLTVTSAQKNPTAFYLCASSTTPSGTEAFFGQGTRLTVV.

The CDR3 DNA reads TGTGCCTGGTCGACAGGCCGGGACAATCAGCCCCAGCATTTT. Translation: CAWSTGRDNQPQHF. V and J are TRBV30 and TRBJ1-5, with TRBD1 as a possible D gene (6 bases). This CDR3 contains 14 residues. V lost 5 bases to trimming and J lost 3 bases, with 14 bases between them. The V gene's germline CDR1 is GTSNPN and CDR2 SVGIG (reference sequence).

The chain combines TRBV29-1 with TRBJ2-3; 8 nucleotides align to TRBD1. Looked up from germline, CDR1 is SQVTM and CDR2 is ANQGSEA. V dropped 4 bases and J dropped 2; count of bases not matched to a gene: 5. The CDR3 is 14 amino acids. DNA for the CDR3: TGCAGCGTTGTTCGACAGGGGATCACAGATACGCAGTATTTT. Amino acids: CSVVRQGITDTQYF.

The V and J genes are TRBV9 and TRBJ1-6; D is unresolved. This CDR3 spans 14 amino acids. V lost 4 bases to trimming and J lost 6 bases, with 11 bases between them. Looked up from germline, CDR1 is SGDLS and CDR2 is YYNGEE. In DNA, the CDR3 is TGTGCCAGCAGCTTGGACGGCTTTAATTCACCCCTCCACTTT. Its protein is CASSLDGFNSPLHF.

V usage is TRBV7-9 and J usage is TRBJ1-4; 8 bases are shared with TRBD1. With 4 bases clipped from V and 5 bases from J, the junction kept 6 bases outside the gene matches. The germline V gene encodes CDR1 SEHNR and CDR2 FQNEAQ (reference sequence). The CDR3 is 15 residues long. Here the CDR3 DNA reads TGTGCCAGCAGCTCCCGACAGGGGACAAATGAAAAACTGTTTTTT. It yields the protein CASSSRQGTNEKLFF.

The chain carries TRBV6-6 and TRBJ1-2; D is perhaps TRBD1 (5 bases). V was clipped by 6 bases and J by 7 bases, with 21 bases between them. The CDR3 loop spans 15 amino acids. The germline CDR1 and CDR2 sequences are MNHNY and SVGAGI (reference sequence). CDR3 DNA: TGTGCCAGCAGCCGTGGCGGTAGGGGAGCAGGTGGCTACACCTTC. Protein product: CASSRGGRGAGGYTF.

The chain uses TRBV9 and TRBJ1-2; D is ambiguous. The CDR3 consists of 15 residues. Germline values: CDR1 SGDLS, CDR2 YYNGEE. The germline V and J ends were trimmed by 0 bases and 4 bases, with 13 bases remaining between them. The DNA of the CDR3 is TGTGCCAGCAGCGTAGTTACCGGTTTAAGCTATGGCTACACCTTC. Protein product: CASSVVTGLSYGYTF. The full variable domain, completed using reference TRBV9 and TRBJ1-2, is DSGVTQTPKHLITATGQRVTLRCSPRSGDLSVYWYQQSLDQGLQFLIQYYNGEERAKGNILERFSAQQFPDLHSELNLSSLELGDSALYFCASSVVTGLSYGYTFGSGTRLTVV.

The chain uses TRBV10-1 and TRBJ2-1; 10 positions agree with TRBD2. This CDR3 contains 16 residues. Germline loops: CDR1 WNHNN, CDR2 SYGVQD (reference sequence). V was pared by 6 bases and J by 4 bases, with 9 bases of the junction left unmatched. CDR3 in DNA: TGCGCCAGCAGCGATAAACTAGCGGGACTATACAATGAGCAGTTCTTC. Translating gives CASSDKLAGLYNEQFF.

V gene TRBV30 combines with J gene TRBJ1-1; D ambiguous. The germline V and J ends were trimmed by 4 bases and 0 bases, with 12 bases remaining between them. This CDR3 has 14 residues. Germline loops: CDR1 GTSNPN, CDR2 SVGIG (reference sequence). The CDR3 sequence is CAWNPVRLNTEAFF. CDR3 DNA sequence: TGTGCCTGGAATCCTGTGCGGCTGAACACTGAAGCTTTCTTT.

This clone has more than one count but fewer than ten. CDR3 region: CASRPDTYQPQHF. DNA of the CDR3: TGTGCCAGCAGACCCGACACGTATCAGCCCCAGCATTTT. The chain is built from TRBV6-5 and TRBJ1-5; no reliable D call. Germline-derived CDR1 and CDR2 are MNHEY and SVGAGI. This CDR3 is 13 amino acids long. V gave up 6 bases and J gave up 5 bases, with 11 bases separating them.

A single count supports this clone. The V call is TRBV5-1, the J call TRBJ2-1; no clear D. Deletions cut 2 bases from V and 3 bases from J, with 9 bases between. There are 14 residues in the CDR3. Germline V gene sequence: CDR1 SGHRS, CDR2 YFSETQ. CDR3 coding DNA: TGCGCCAGCAGCTTCGACCTCCGCTACAATGAGCAGTTCTTC. This sequence encodes CASSFDLRYNEQFF.

This chain connects TRBV19 to TRBJ2-7; no clear D. V gave up 4 bases and J gave up 1 base, with 11 bases separating them. The CDR3 is 14 amino acids. Germline CDR1 reads LNHDA; CDR2 reads SQIVND (reference sequence). The chain's CDR3 is CASSKIVGSYEQYF. CDR3 bases: TGTGCCAGTAGTAAAATAGTGGGGTCCTACGAGCAGTACTTC.

In its sample, this clone was seen once. The rearrangement links TRBV2 to TRBJ2-7, with TRBD2 identical over 10 bases. Trimming at V came to 5 bases and at J to 12 bases, leaving 7 bases not matched to a gene. The CDR3 sequence is 12 residues long. The germline V gene encodes CDR1 SNHLY and CDR2 FYNNEI. CDR3 nucleotides: TGTGCCAGCAGTAGGCTAGCGGGAGATGGGTACTTC. Its protein is CASSRLAGDGYF.

This rearrangement joins TRBV7-3 to TRBJ2-6; 15 bases are a match to TRBD2. The CDR3 loop spans 21 amino acids. V shed 2 bases, J shed 0 bases, and the junction held 8 bases outside the gene matches. CDR1 is SGHTA, CDR2 FQGTGA, per germline. The CDR3 DNA sequence: TGTGCCAGCAGCTTACTAGGACTAGCGGGAGGGAGGGCCTCTGGGGCCAACGTCCTGACTTTC. Its translation is CASSLLGLAGGRASGANVLTF. The full variable domain, completed using reference TRBV7-3 and TRBJ2-6, is GAGVSQTPSNKVTEKGKYVELRCDPISGHTALYWYRQSLGQGPEFLIYFQGTGAADDSGLPNDRFFAVRPEGSVSTLKIQRTERGDSAVYLCASSLLGLAGGRASGANVLTFGAGSRLTVL.